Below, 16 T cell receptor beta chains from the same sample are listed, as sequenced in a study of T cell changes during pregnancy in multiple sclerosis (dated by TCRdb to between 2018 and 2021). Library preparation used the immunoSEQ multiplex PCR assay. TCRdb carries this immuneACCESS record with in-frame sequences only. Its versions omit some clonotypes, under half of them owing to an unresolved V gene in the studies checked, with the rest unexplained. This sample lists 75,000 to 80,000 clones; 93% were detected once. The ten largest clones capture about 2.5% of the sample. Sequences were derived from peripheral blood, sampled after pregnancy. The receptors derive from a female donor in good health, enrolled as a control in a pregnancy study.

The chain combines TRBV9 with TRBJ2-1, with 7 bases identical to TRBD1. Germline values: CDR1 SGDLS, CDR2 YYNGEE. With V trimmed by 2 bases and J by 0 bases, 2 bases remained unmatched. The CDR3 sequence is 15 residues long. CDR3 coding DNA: TGTGCCAGCAGCGTGGGGGACAGCTCCTACAATGAGCAGTTCTTC. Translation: CASSVGDSSYNEQFF.

CDR3 DNA: TGTGCCAGCAGCTCTGTCAGTGCATCCAACGAGCAGTACTTC. This sequence encodes CASSSVSASNEQYF. The rearrangement uses TRBV7-8 and TRBJ2-7, with D uncertain. This CDR3 has 14 amino acids. Deletions cut 4 bases from V and 5 bases from J, with 15 bases between. Germline V gene data show CDR1 as SGHVS and CDR2 as FQNEAQ.

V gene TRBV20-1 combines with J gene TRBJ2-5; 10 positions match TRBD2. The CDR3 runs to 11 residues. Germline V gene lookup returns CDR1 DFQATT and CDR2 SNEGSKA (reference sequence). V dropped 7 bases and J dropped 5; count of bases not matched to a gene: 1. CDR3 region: CSVSGRETQYF. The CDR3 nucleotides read TGCAGTGTTAGCGGGAGGGAGACCCAGTACTTC.

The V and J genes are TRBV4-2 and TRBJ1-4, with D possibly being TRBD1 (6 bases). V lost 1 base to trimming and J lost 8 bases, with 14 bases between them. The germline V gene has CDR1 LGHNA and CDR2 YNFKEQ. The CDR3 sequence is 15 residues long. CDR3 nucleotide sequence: TGTGCCAGCAGCCAAGTTAGGGGGACGTCGGAAAAACTGTTTTTT. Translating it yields CASSQVRGTSEKLFF.

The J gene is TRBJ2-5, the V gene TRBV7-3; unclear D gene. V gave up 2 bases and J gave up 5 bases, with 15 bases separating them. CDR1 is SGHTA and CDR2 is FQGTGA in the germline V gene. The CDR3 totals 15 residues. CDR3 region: CASSLLGTPTETQYF. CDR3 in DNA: TGTGCCAGCAGCTTATTGGGCACCCCGACGGAGACCCAGTACTTC. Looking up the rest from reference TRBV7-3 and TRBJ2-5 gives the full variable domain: GAGVSQTPSNKVTEKGKYVELRCDPISGHTALYWYRQSLGQGPEFLIYFQGTGAADDSGLPNDRFFAVRPEGSVSTLKIQRTERGDSAVYLCASSLLGTPTETQYFGPGTRLLVL.

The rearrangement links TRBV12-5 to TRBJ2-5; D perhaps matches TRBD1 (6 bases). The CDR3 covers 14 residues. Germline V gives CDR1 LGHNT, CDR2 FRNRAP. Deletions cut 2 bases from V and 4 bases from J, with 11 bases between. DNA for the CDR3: TGTGCTAGTGGTTTGCCCCGCAGGGGAGAGACCCAGTACTTC. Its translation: CASGLPRRGETQYF.

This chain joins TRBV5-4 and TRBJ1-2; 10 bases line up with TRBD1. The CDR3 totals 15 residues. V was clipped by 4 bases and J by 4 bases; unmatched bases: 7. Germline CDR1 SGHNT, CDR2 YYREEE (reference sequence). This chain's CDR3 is CASSGRDRGRYGYTF. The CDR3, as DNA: TGTGCCAGCAGCGGCCGGGACAGGGGACGCTATGGCTACACCTTC.

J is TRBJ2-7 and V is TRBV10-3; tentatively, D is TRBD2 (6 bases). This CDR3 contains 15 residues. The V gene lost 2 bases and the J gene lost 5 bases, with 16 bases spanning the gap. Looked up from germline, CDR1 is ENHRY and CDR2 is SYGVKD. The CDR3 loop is CAISEGLTLGNEQYF. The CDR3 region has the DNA TGTGCCATCAGTGAGGGACTAACTTTAGGGAACGAGCAGTACTTC.

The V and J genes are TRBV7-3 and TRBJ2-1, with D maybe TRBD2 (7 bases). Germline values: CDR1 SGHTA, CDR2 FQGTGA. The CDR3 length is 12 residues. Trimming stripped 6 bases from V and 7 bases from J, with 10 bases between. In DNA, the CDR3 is TGTGCCAGCAGTGAGGGGGGGAATGAGCAGTTCTTC. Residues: CASSEGGNEQFF. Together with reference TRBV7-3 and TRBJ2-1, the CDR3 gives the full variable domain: GAGVSQTPSNKVTEKGKYVELRCDPISGHTALYWYRQSLGQGPEFLIYFQGTGAADDSGLPNDRFFAVRPEGSVSTLKIQRTERGDSAVYLCASSEGGNEQFFGPGTRLTVL.

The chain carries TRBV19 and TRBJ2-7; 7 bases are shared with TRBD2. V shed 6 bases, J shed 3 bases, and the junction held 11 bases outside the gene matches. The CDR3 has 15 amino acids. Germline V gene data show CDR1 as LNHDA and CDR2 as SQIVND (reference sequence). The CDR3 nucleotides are TGTGCCAGTAGGGAGAGCGGGGTATACTACTACGAGCAGTACTTC. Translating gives CASRESGVYYYEQYF.

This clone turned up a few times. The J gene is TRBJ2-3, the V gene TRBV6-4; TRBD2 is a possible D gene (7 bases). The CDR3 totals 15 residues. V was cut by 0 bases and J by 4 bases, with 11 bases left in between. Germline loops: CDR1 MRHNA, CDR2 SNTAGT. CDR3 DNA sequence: TGTGCCAGCAGTGACTCGAAAGGGGGGGCAGATACGCAGTATTTT. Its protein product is CASSDSKGGADTQYF.

DNA of the CDR3: TGTGCCAGCAGCGCGAGGGTGTCTGGGGCCAACGTCCTGACTTTC. Amino acids: CASSARVSGANVLTF. The chain uses TRBV9 and TRBJ2-6; D may be TRBD2 (5 bases). Germline-derived CDR1 and CDR2 are SGDLS and YYNGEE. CDR3 length: 15 residues. V lost 3 bases and J 1 base, leaving 8 bases between the germline ends. Full variable domain (remainder filled in from reference TRBV9 and TRBJ2-6): DSGVTQTPKHLITATGQRVTLRCSPRSGDLSVYWYQQSLDQGLQFLIQYYNGEERAKGNILERFSAQQFPDLHSELNLSSLELGDSALYFCASSARVSGANVLTFGAGSRLTVL.

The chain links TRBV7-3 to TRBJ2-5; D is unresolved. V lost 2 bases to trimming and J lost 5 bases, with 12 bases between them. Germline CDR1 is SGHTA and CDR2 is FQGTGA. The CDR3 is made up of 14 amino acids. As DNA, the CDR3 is TGTGCCAGCAGCTTAGGAGCTCGAACGGAGACCCAGTACTTC. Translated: CASSLGARTETQYF.

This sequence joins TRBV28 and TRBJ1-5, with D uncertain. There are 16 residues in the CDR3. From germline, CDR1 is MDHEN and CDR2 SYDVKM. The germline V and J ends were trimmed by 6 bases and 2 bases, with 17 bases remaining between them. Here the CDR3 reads CASSQPNPGGNQPQHF. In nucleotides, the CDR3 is TGTGCCAGCAGCCAACCAAATCCCGGAGGCAATCAGCCCCAGCATTTT.

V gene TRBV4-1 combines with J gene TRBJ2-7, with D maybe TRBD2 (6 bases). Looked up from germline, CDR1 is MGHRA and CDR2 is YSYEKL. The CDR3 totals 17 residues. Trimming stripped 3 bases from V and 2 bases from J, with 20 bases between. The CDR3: CASSQGPGGDAPYEQYF. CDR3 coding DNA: TGCGCCAGCAGCCAGGGTCCCGGCGGGGACGCCCCCTACGAGCAGTACTTC.

The CDR3 reads CASSTSLTGSEQYF. The CDR3 DNA sequence: TGTGCCAGTAGTACGAGTCTGACAGGGTCCGAGCAGTACTTC. This sequence joins TRBV19 and TRBJ2-7, with TRBD1 matching 7 bases. V gave up 4 bases and J gave up 6 bases; unmatched junction bases: 9. CDR1 is LNHDA and CDR2 is SQIVND in the germline V gene (reference sequence). The CDR3 sequence is 14 residues long.